This T cell receptor beta chain appears in the sequencing data of a study of read filtering for tumor transcriptome and immune sequencing (dated by TCRdb to about 2020). General notes on the study: The cohort consisted of 17 to 20 male and roughly 15 female patients, with a mean age of roughly 70 years and an age range of about 47 to 85. By revised international staging, eight or nine patients were R-ISS I, about 17 were R-ISS II and 6 or 7 were R-ISS III. After DNase treatment, whole-transcriptome libraries were prepared using the TruSeq RNA Access Library Prep Kit. TCR-region mapped reads per sample ranged from about 4.05 to 11 million with IR-seq versus only about 75 to 1,400 with RNA-seq. TCR repertoires obtained by targeted immune repertoire sequencing and by bulk whole-transcriptome sequencing performed on the same bone marrow samples were compared. A main aim was a read-filtering strategy for immune repertoire data, specifically whether clonotypes supported by a single read should be removed.

Bone marrow was sampled from every patient at the time of active disease. Bone marrow mononuclear cells were isolated by Ficoll-Hypaque density gradient centrifugation. Myeloma plasma cells were removed and CD138-negative cells were collected by negative selection after labeling with CD138 magnetic microbeads on a MACS separator. Purity of the isolated cells was checked by flow cytometry on an Attune NxT using CD138 antibodies. TRIzol reagent was used to extract total RNA, which was then quantified with a NanoDrop spectrophotometer. Paired RNA-seq and IR-seq were performed on the CD138-negative bone marrow sample of each patient. Unmatched junction bases come to 3, with V trimmed by 0 bases and J by 1 base. The germline V gene (reference sequence) gives CDR1 as DFQATT and CDR2 as SNEGSKA. From the cysteine through the phenylalanine, the CDR3 covers 15 amino acids. Only the CDR3 DNA stays, 45 bases, in frame from base 1.

TCR libraries were built from 400 to 450 ng RNA with the Immunoverse kit, using molecular barcoded adaptors covering alpha/delta and beta/gamma chains. TCR library preparation used the same RNA that was used for transcriptome sequencing. Sequencing of TCR libraries was carried out on an Illumina HiSeq 4000 with 2 x 150 cycles. The original pipeline was this. Using MiXCR, which included quality filtering and error correction, TCR reads were aligned to human V, D, J and C references and then assembled into CDR3 clonotypes. Clonotype counts and gene usage diversity were analyzed with the tcR package in R. Raw mapping reads were checked after the RNA-seq reads had been mapped by STAR aligner version 2.5.3a onto the human GRCh37 genome. IR-seq fastq files were randomly downsampled with Seqtk 1.3 to test the effect of sequencing depth on detected clonotypes. The raw public reads went through TCRdb reprocessing: fastp at Q25, MiXCR clone calling, in-frame beta chains kept. Here each entry gathers all rows of one CDR3 protein and keeps the most common genes and DNA. What appears here as the V and J calls and clone size reflects TCRdb's work, not the paper's. Present in this sample are fewer than 50,000 distinct CDR3 sequences, around 15% of which were seen just once. About 32% of the sample is in the top ten clones.

This clonotype showed up many times. The antigen this receptor binds is unknown. Base qualities were left out, and no much larger clone turns up one base away. The paper as a whole reports these results and caveats: Removing single-read clonotypes increased the correlation between IR-seq and RNA-seq shared clonotype proportions. Compared with RNA-seq, IR-seq captured clonotypes at much greater depth and more reliably, and a smaller IR-seq throughput was enough to identify most of the shared clonotypes. Rather than purified T cells, the sorted CD138-negative fraction was a mixed bone marrow immune population. Single-read clonotypes made up roughly 82% of clonotypes but only approximately 3.5% of total reads in IR-seq, compared with approximately 70% of clonotypes and 35% to 55% of reads in RNA-seq.

The receptor comes from a donor aged 40 or over with multiple myeloma. Specimen: a population of CD138-negative cells sorted from bone marrow. This specimen's cell subset or site label, per the study, means: bone marrow mononuclear cells depleted of CD138+ plasma/myeloma cells by negative magnetic selection. The rearranged chain carries TRBV20-1 and TRBJ2-3; 8 bases in the junction line up with TRBD2. CDR3 loop: CSAREDSGGTDTQYF. The nucleotide sequence is given as TGCAGTGCTAGAGAGGATAGCGGGGGCACAGATACGCAGTATTTT.